This TCR beta chain was sequenced for a study of CD8 T cells in ankylosing spondylitis. Overall study findings and caveats: Within ankylosing spondylitis blood, a TCR beta motif made up of seven or eight highly homologous variants appeared to be characteristic. Past research had described some motif variants in reactive arthritis synovial fluid and blood. Researchers reportedly found disease-linked clones significantly enriched in matched ankylosing spondylitis synovial fluid. Relatively scarce in peripheral blood, disease-linked clones were CD8+.

Germline V gene sequence: CDR1 LGHNA, CDR2 YNFKEQ. Trimming shortened V by 5 bases and J by 2 bases, and 10 bases separated the two germline ends. The CDR3 has 14 residues. This clonotype was detected many times. Its antigen is still unknown. For TCR beta, libraries came from quantitative 5'-RACE with molecular barcodes. In TCRdb, the 5' RACE reads were re-called with MiXCR into one record per CDR3 protein. Here the sample spans roughly 470,000 distinct CDR3 sequences, 26% being singletons. Input material: blood, either unsorted or a sorted T cell fraction (not recorded which). This TCR was sampled from a male donor with ankylosing spondylitis. The chain uses TRBV4-2 and TRBJ1-5; possibly TRBD1 for D (6 bases). The DNA of the CDR3 is TGTGCCAGCAGCTTTAAGGGGGGCAATCAGCCCCAGCATTTT. This translates into CASSFKGGNQPQHF.